These 6 T cell receptor beta chains share one sample of origin, sequenced in a study of shared clonotypes between healthy human individuals. The assay was immunoSEQ multiplex PCR, and TCRdb's table has in-frame clones only and misses some. The sample lists roughly 2 million clones, 85% to 95% occurring once. Specimen: naive CD4+ T cells sorted from blood. This sample's subset: CD45RA+ positively selected. Source of these receptors: a man younger than 30 in good health.

Only one count was recorded for this clone. The genes are TRBV6-5 and TRBJ1-2; D is ambiguous. The germline gives CDR1 MNHEY, CDR2 SVGAGI. The CDR3 is made up of 12 amino acids. With 6 bases removed from V and 3 bases from J, the gap between germline ends came to 8 bases. The CDR3 spells CASRHTDYGYTF. The CDR3 nucleotides read TGTGCCAGCAGGCACACCGACTATGGCTACACCTTC.

About this clone: Possible read error: a much larger clone is one base away. The chain is built from TRBV7-2 and TRBJ1-2; possibly TRBD1 for D (5 bases). The CDR3 has 13 amino acids. The germline CDR1 and CDR2 sequences are SGHTA and FQGNSA. The CDR3: CASSTGLYYSYTF. The DNA of the CDR3 is TGTGCCAGCAGCACGGGACTCTACTATAGCTACACCTTC. Full variable domain (outside the CDR3, taken from reference TRBV7-2 and TRBJ1-2): GAGVSQSPSNKVTEKGKDVELRCDPISGHTALYWYRQSLGQGLEFLIYFQGNSAPDKSGLPSDRFSAERTGGSVSTLTIQRTQQEDSAVYLCASSTGLYYSYTFGSGTRLTVV.

V gene TRBV29-1 combines with J gene TRBJ1-2; no reliable D call. CDR1 is SQVTM and CDR2 is ANQGSEA in the germline V gene. V was trimmed by 3 bases and J by 2 bases, leaving 19 bases between them. This CDR3 is built from 16 residues. The CDR3 here is CSVDKVPETANYGYTF. The CDR3 DNA reads TGCAGCGTTGATAAGGTACCGGAGACCGCCAACTATGGCTACACCTTC.

V usage is TRBV4-3 and J usage is TRBJ2-7, with 8 bases identical to TRBD2. Losses at the gene ends were 1 base for V and 2 bases for J; bases not matched to a gene: 4. Germline V gene data show CDR1 as LGHNA and CDR2 as YSLEER. The CDR3 consists of 15 residues. The CDR3 here is CASSQVFSGTYEQYF. The CDR3 nucleotides are TGCGCCAGCAGCCAAGTTTTTAGCGGGACCTACGAGCAGTACTTC.

The chain carries TRBV7-2 and TRBJ1-1; 9 bases fit TRBD1. CDR1 and CDR2 (germline): SGHTA, FQGNSA. This CDR3 contains 14 residues. Trimming took 5 bases from V and 6 from J; bases not matched to a gene: 7. The CDR3 sequence: CASSPDRDRAEAFF. The CDR3 bases are TGTGCCAGCAGCCCAGACCGGGACAGGGCTGAAGCTTTCTTT.

This chain links TRBV5-1 with TRBJ2-3; D is possibly TRBD1 (5 bases). The germline V gene encodes CDR1 SGHRS and CDR2 YFSETQ. This CDR3 has 13 amino acids. The germline V and J ends were trimmed by 7 bases and 3 bases, with 12 bases remaining between them. Here the CDR3 reads CASRHSGTDTQYF. The CDR3 region has the DNA TGCGCCAGCCGACACTCAGGGACAGATACGCAGTATTTT.